The rows below give T cell receptor beta chains drawn from one sample of a study of blood T cell repertoires in COVID-19. Clones were sequenced by immunoSEQ multiplex PCR, and TCRdb holds only the in-frame ones, with some missing. The table lists 250,000 to 300,000 clones, 80% to 90% of them singletons. The specimen sequenced was peripheral blood. These receptors were taken from a woman in her 70s with acute or convalescent COVID-19. Each CDR3 is given with its conserved first and last residue. D genes are given only for firm matches. The size entry is marked missing in some rows and otherwise reads once, few, many or a size class.

J	size	D	V	CDR3	DNA
TRBJ1-1	.	.	TRBV6-5	CASSPGRVTGEAFF	TGTGCCAGCAGCCCCGGGCGCGTTACAGGTGAAGCTTTCTTT
TRBJ1-1	.	.	TRBV5-1	CASSLELKTEAFF	TGCGCCAGCAGCTTGGAACTGAAAACTGAAGCTTTCTTT
TRBJ2-3	.	.	TRBV4-1	CASNRGQGISDTQYF	TGCGCCAGCAACCGCGGCCAGGGAATTTCGGATACGCAGTATTTT
TRBJ1-2	.	TRBD1	TRBV5-1	CASSLSVPGQVGGYTF	TGCGCCAGCAGCTTGTCGGTGCCGGGACAGGTTGGTGGCTACACCTTC
TRBJ2-2	.	.	TRBV6-5	CASSYAGTGELFF	TGTGCCAGCAGTTACGCGGGCACCGGGGAGCTGTTTTTT
TRBJ2-3	few	.	TRBV5-6	CASSLLVATQYF	TGTGCCAGCAGCTTGCTTGTGGCTACGCAGTATTTT
TRBJ1-3	.	.	TRBV9	CASSVDRGTIYF	TGTGCCAGCAGCGTAGATCGAGGCACCATATATTTT
TRBJ1-1	once	.	TRBV5-8	CASRPTGRNTEAFF	TGTGCCAGCAGACCTACAGGGAGGAACACTGAAGCTTTCTTT
TRBJ1-1	.	.	TRBV6-5	CASSSRASRNTEAFF	TGTGCCAGCAGTTCGCGGGCTTCGAGGAACACTGAAGCTTTCTTT
TRBJ1-2	.	.	TRBV2	CASSAGQHYGYTF	TGTGCCAGCAGTGCTGGGCAGCATTATGGCTACACCTTC
TRBJ1-4	.	TRBD1	TRBV4-2	CASSPGTGVATNEKLFF	TGTGCCAGCAGCCCCGGGACAGGCGTTGCAACTAATGAAAAACTGTTTTTT
TRBJ1-4	.	.	TRBV10-3	CAISESGVSNEKLFF	TGTGCCATCAGTGAGTCCGGGGTCTCCAATGAAAAACTGTTTTTT
TRBJ1-6	.	.	TRBV10-3	CAIRDPRRGDTNSPLHF	TGTGCCATCAGGGACCCTCGGCGGGGCGACACCAATTCACCCCTCCACTTT
TRBJ1-1	.	.	TRBV4-1	CASSQVGGGWTEAFF	TGCGCCAGCAGCCAAGTTGGCGGCGGTTGGACTGAAGCTTTCTTT
TRBJ1-3	.	.	TRBV5-6	CASSLGTAGNTIYF	TGTGCCAGCAGCTTGGGGACAGCTGGAAACACCATATATTTT
TRBJ2-7	.	TRBD1	TRBV2	CASTNRGARSEQYF	TGTGCCAGCACCAACAGGGGCGCGAGATCTGAGCAGTACTTC
TRBJ2-6	.	.	TRBV6-5	CASSYQGSGANVLTF	TGTGCCAGCAGTTACCAGGGCTCTGGGGCCAACGTCCTGACTTTC
TRBJ1-1	.	.	TRBV5-4	CASSLSPRGNTEAFF	TGTGCCAGCAGCTTGTCCCCCCGGGGGAACACTGAAGCTTTCTTT
TRBJ2-7	.	.	TRBV14	CASSLLPWTATYEQYF	TGTGCCAGCAGCCTCCTCCCCTGGACAGCCACCTACGAGCAGTACTTC
TRBJ1-6	.	TRBD1	TRBV3-1/TRBV3-2	CASSQDQTGSNSPLHF	TGTGCCAGCAGCCAAGACCAGACAGGGTCAAATTCACCCCTCCACTTT
TRBJ1-1	.	.	TRBV5-8	CASRRGFF	TGTGCCAGCCGACGGGGTTTCTTT
TRBJ1-2	.	.	TRBV20-1	CSAMTGYGYTF	TGCAGCGCGATGACAGGTTATGGCTACACCTTC
TRBJ2-7	.	TRBD2	TRBV2	CASSSILLAGGPYEQYF	TGTGCCAGCAGTTCAATCCTACTAGCGGGGGGCCCCTACGAGCAGTACTTC
TRBJ1-2	.	.	TRBV19	CASSTGGANYGYTF	TGTGCCAGTAGTACGGGGGGCGCTAACTATGGCTACACCTTC
TRBJ2-3	.	.	TRBV6-6	CASNYRPGDTQYF	TGTGCCAGCAACTACCGCCCGGGGGATACGCAGTATTTT
TRBJ2-7	.	.	TRBV5-4	CASSLQGAYEQYF	TGTGCCAGCAGCTTACAGGGCGCCTACGAGCAGTACTTC
TRBJ1-2	.	.	TRBV4-1	CASSQAGGADQHYGYTF	TGCGCCAGCAGCCAAGCGGGTGGGGCAGATCAACACTATGGCTACACCTTC
TRBJ1-2	once	.	TRBV5-1	CASSLWGQDGYTF	TGCGCCAGCAGCTTATGGGGGCAGGATGGCTACACCTTC
TRBJ2-7	.	.	TRBV29-1	CSVKPSSYEQYF	TGCAGCGTTAAGCCTAGCTCCTACGAGCAGTACTTC
TRBJ2-5	.	TRBD2	TRBV12-5	CASGLGGGETQYF	TGTGCTAGTGGTTTGGGCGGGGGAGAGACCCAGTACTTC
TRBJ1-1	.	.	TRBV28	CASRPTVRNTEAFF	TGTGCCAGCAGGCCGACAGTTCGGAACACTGAAGCTTTCTTT
TRBJ1-1	.	TRBD1	TRBV7-9	CASSLNRGPEAFF	TGTGCCAGCAGCTTAAACAGGGGCCCCGAAGCTTTCTTT
TRBJ1-4	.	TRBD1	TRBV19	CASSMDRGTEKLFF	TGTGCCAGTAGTATGGACAGGGGGACTGAAAAACTGTTTTTT
TRBJ1-1	.	TRBD1	TRBV10-3	CAISEGTGIMNTEAFF	TGTGCCATCAGTGAGGGGACAGGGATTATGAACACTGAAGCTTTCTTT
TRBJ1-2	.	TRBD1	TRBV12-3/TRBV12-4	CASSLTGNYGYTF	TGTGCCAGCAGTTTGACAGGGAACTATGGCTACACCTTC
TRBJ1-1	.	.	TRBV3-1/TRBV3-2	CASSRGRETEAFF	TGTGCCAGCAGCCGGGGAAGGGAGACTGAAGCTTTCTTT
TRBJ2-7	once	TRBD1	TRBV5-6	CASSHRQGFTTF	TGTGCCAGCAGCCACCGACAGGGCTTCACCACCTTC
TRBJ1-2	.	TRBD1	TRBV19	CASSEYGTGVTNYGYTF	TGTGCCAGCTCAGAGTATGGGACAGGGGTGACGAACTATGGCTACACCTTC
TRBJ2-3	.	.	TRBV16	CASRTAETYTQYF	TGTGCCAGCCGGACAGCGGAAACCTATACGCAGTATTTT
TRBJ2-1	.	TRBD1	TRBV5-1	CASSWGQRNHYNEQFF	TGCGCCAGCAGCTGGGGACAGCGCAACCACTACAATGAGCAGTTCTTC
TRBJ1-3	.	.	TRBV7-9	CASSGGARPLGNTIYF	TGTGCCAGCAGCGGGGGGGCCAGGCCCTTAGGAAACACCATATATTTT
TRBJ1-2	once	.	TRBV21-1	CASSKPSTGAGYTF	TGTGCCAGCAGCAAACCTTCGACAGGGGCTGGCTACACCTTC
TRBJ2-7	.	TRBD2	TRBV5-1	CASSPTSGGAEEQYF	TGCGCCAGCAGCCCGACTAGCGGGGGGGCCGAAGAGCAGTACTTC
TRBJ2-2	.	TRBD1	TRBV3-1/TRBV3-2	CASSQGTGFTGELFF	TGTGCCAGCAGCCAAGGGACAGGGTTCACCGGGGAGCTGTTTTTT
TRBJ2-3	.	.	TRBV7-3	CASSYGSSTQYF	TGTGCCAGCAGCTATGGGAGCAGCACGCAGTATTTT
TRBJ1-6	.	TRBD1	TRBV5-5	CASSTVLTGGGSYNSPLHF	TGTGCCAGCAGCACTGTTTTGACAGGGGGAGGGTCCTATAATTCACCCCTCCACTTT
TRBJ2-2	.	.	TRBV27	CASTLSQGSTGELFF	TGTGCCAGCACTCTTTCACAGGGATCAACCGGGGAGCTGTTTTTT
TRBJ1-1	few	.	TRBV5-1	CASSGSGFTEAFF	TGCGCCAGCAGCGGGTCAGGGTTCACTGAAGCTTTCTTT
TRBJ1-2	.	TRBD1	TRBV4-2	CASSSTGVVGYTF	TGTGCCAGCAGCAGTACAGGGGTGGTGGGCTACACCTTC
TRBJ1-2	.	TRBD1	TRBV28	CASSLVRSDRGQQGGYGYTF	TGTGCCAGCAGTTTAGTTAGGTCGGACCGGGGGCAACAGGGGGGCTATGGCTACACCTTC
TRBJ1-1	.	.	TRBV6-5	CASRDYQGNTEAFF	TGTGCCAGCAGGGATTACCAGGGGAACACTGAAGCTTTCTTT
TRBJ2-3	.	.	TRBV7-8	CASAPTGRGVDTQYF	TGTGCCAGCGCCCCCACTGGGAGGGGGGTAGATACGCAGTATTTT
TRBJ1-2	.	TRBD1	TRBV6-5	CASSIQGVGGYTF	TGTGCCAGCAGCATACAGGGGGTAGGAGGCTACACCTTC
TRBJ1-4	.	.	TRBV4-1	CASSQGGLIYEKLFF	TGCGCCAGCAGCCAAGGAGGGCTCATCTATGAAAAACTGTTTTTT
TRBJ2-3	.	TRBD2	TRBV29-1	CSTGGDLTDTQYF	TGCAGCACCGGGGGGGACCTCACAGATACGCAGTATTTT
TRBJ1-2	.	.	TRBV5-6	CASSFLAGHGYTF	TGTGCCAGCAGCTTCTTGGCAGGCCATGGCTACACCTTC
TRBJ2-1	.	TRBD1	TRBV6-5	CASSMDRGSSGEQFF	TGTGCCAGCAGCATGGACAGGGGAAGTTCCGGTGAGCAGTTCTTC
TRBJ1-1	.	.	TRBV27	CASSRQGTEAFF	TGTGCCAGCAGCAGGCAGGGGACTGAAGCTTTCTTT